A selection of T cell receptor beta chains follows, all from one sample in a study of OX40 agonist ivuxolimab in advanced cancers. Data came from immunoSEQ multiplex PCR; TCRdb stores just in-frame clones and leaves some out. The data hold roughly 16,000 clones, with around 73% observed a single time. The input for sequencing was CD4+ or CD8+ T cells sorted from blood, taken in a trial of the OX40 agonist ivuxolimab. The receptors here all came from an adult with an advanced solid tumor such as melanoma, head and neck, liver or kidney cancer. Both conserved end residues are part of each CDR3. D genes are given only for firm matches. Rows give clone size only sometimes, using once, few, many, or a class for an expanded clone.

d_call: NA; clone_size: few; v_call: TRBV19; j_call: TRBJ2-2; cdr3_nt: TGTGCCAGTAGTAACCCAATGGGGACCGGGGAGCTGTTTTTT; cdr3_aa: CASSNPMGTGELFF
d_call: NA; clone_size: NA; v_call: TRBV4-1; j_call: TRBJ1-3; cdr3_nt: TGCGCCAGCAGGGGCTTAGTTGGAAACACCATATATTTT; cdr3_aa: CASRGLVGNTIYF
d_call: TRBD1; clone_size: NA; v_call: TRBV18; j_call: TRBJ1-2; cdr3_nt: TGTGCCAGCTCACCACCTGGGGTTCAGCAGGGGGCATACTATGGCTACACCTTC; cdr3_aa: CASSPPGVQQGAYYGYTF
d_call: TRBD1; clone_size: NA; v_call: TRBV6-4; j_call: TRBJ1-1; cdr3_nt: TGTGCCAGCAGTAAGACAGGGGCCTCCATGAACACTGAAGCTTTCTTT; cdr3_aa: CASSKTGASMNTEAFF
d_call: TRBD2; clone_size: NA; v_call: TRBV23-1; j_call: TRBJ2-1; cdr3_nt: TGCGCCAGCAGTCAAGAGGCTCAGCGGGAGGCTTACAATGAGCAGTTCTTC; cdr3_aa: CASSQEAQREAYNEQFF
d_call: NA; clone_size: NA; v_call: TRBV7-3; j_call: TRBJ2-7; cdr3_nt: TGTGCCAGCAGCTTCGATACAGGGTACGAGCAGTACTTC; cdr3_aa: CASSFDTGYEQYF
d_call: NA; clone_size: NA; v_call: TRBV5-1; j_call: TRBJ2-5; cdr3_nt: TGCGCCAGCAGCTTGGCCCGTTCCAGGCAAACGACGAGGTACCAAGAGACCCAGTACTTC; cdr3_aa: CASSLARSRQTTRYQETQYF
d_call: NA; clone_size: NA; v_call: TRBV12-5; j_call: TRBJ2-3; cdr3_nt: TGTGCTAGTGGTTTGGTCGGTTCATACACAGATACGCAGTATTTT; cdr3_aa: CASGLVGSYTDTQYF
d_call: NA; clone_size: NA; v_call: TRBV7-8; j_call: TRBJ2-7; cdr3_nt: TGTGCCAGCAGCACCCAGGGGTGGCAGGGCAACTACGAGCAGTACTTC; cdr3_aa: CASSTQGWQGNYEQYF
d_call: TRBD1; clone_size: NA; v_call: TRBV27; j_call: TRBJ2-1; cdr3_nt: TGTGCCAGCAGTTTATCTCGTAGAGGGGGCGACCAGTTCTTC; cdr3_aa: CASSLSRRGGDQFF
d_call: TRBD1; clone_size: once; v_call: TRBV27; j_call: TRBJ1-1; cdr3_nt: TGTGCCAGCAGTTCCCCCGGGACAGTCAACACTGAAGCTTTCTTT; cdr3_aa: CASSSPGTVNTEAFF
d_call: NA; clone_size: NA; v_call: TRBV7-9; j_call: TRBJ2-1; cdr3_nt: TGTGCCAGCAGCTTAGACGAAGGGATCTGGAATGAGCAGTTCTTC; cdr3_aa: CASSLDEGIWNEQFF
d_call: TRBD1; clone_size: NA; v_call: TRBV5-1; j_call: TRBJ2-3; cdr3_nt: TGCGCCAGCAGCCGAGGACAGGGGGCATACACAGATACGCAGTATTTT; cdr3_aa: CASSRGQGAYTDTQYF
d_call: TRBD1; clone_size: NA; v_call: TRBV11-1; j_call: TRBJ2-3; cdr3_nt: TGTGCCAGCAGCCGAAGACAGGACAGGCTCCCTAGCACAGATACGCAGTATTTT; cdr3_aa: CASSRRQDRLPSTDTQYF
d_call: NA; clone_size: NA; v_call: TRBV7-8; j_call: TRBJ2-3; cdr3_nt: TGTGCCAGCAGCTTCGGCGCGGAGGGCACAGATACGCAGTATTTT; cdr3_aa: CASSFGAEGTDTQYF